The rows below give T cell receptor beta chains drawn from one sample of a study of blood T cell repertoires in COVID-19. Here immunoSEQ multiplex PCR was the method, and the copy in TCRdb shows in-frame clones only, minus some. The sample lists around 110,000 clones; roughly 77% were seen once. Sequenced sample: peripheral blood. Receptor source: a man aged 60 to 75 with active or convalescent COVID-19. Each CDR3 is given without its conserved first and last residue.

TRBV28	TRBJ1-1	ASSFPRVIGENTEAF
TRBV18	TRBJ2-1	ASSPPYGSNEQF
TRBV12-3/TRBV12-4	TRBJ2-7	ASSFSILEQY
TRBV13	TRBJ1-4	ASSSSQGKLF
TRBV25-1	TRBJ1-6	ASSVGQGLSPLH
TRBV28	TRBJ2-5	ASREAGVGEETQY
TRBV3-1/TRBV3-2	TRBJ2-5	ASSQGLAGAETQY
TRBV28	TRBJ1-1	ASSPGGRVTEAF
TRBV29-1	TRBJ2-6	SVLRDSLSGANVLT
TRBV6-4	TRBJ2-3	ASSERGSTDTQY
TRBV5-1	TRBJ2-1	ASSLGPGRDEQF
TRBV6-5	TRBJ2-1	ASSWTRTYNEQF
TRBV28	TRBJ1-5	ASSPYPRQSYQPQH
TRBV28	TRBJ2-3	ASSPTSGDTDTQY
TRBV28	TRBJ2-7	ASSVVLAGGFRYEQY
TRBV7-9	TRBJ2-5	ASSSTAGEIETQY
TRBV10-3	TRBJ2-7	AISPGTGAKGYEQY